Listed here are 5 T cell receptor beta chains from one sample, sequenced in a study of vaccination effects on CD4 cells after COVID-19. Their antigens are not known. Profiling relied on immunoSEQ multiplex PCR, and the TCRdb table lists in-frame clones only, not all of them. The sample carries roughly 65,000 clones, approximately 76% recorded once. Expansion with viral peptide pools was applied to antigen-specific CD4+ T cells by the ViraFEST assay prior to sequencing. Researchers isolated CD4+ T cells once 9 to 11 days of culture had elapsed. Each vaccine recipient was nucleocapsid antibody negative and had no prior SARS-CoV-2 infection. The source was CD4+ T cells from PBMCs cultured with HCoV-NL63 spike peptides, collected before COVID-19 vaccination. Receptors were obtained from a human donor who received a COVID-19 vaccine.

The chain combines TRBV18 with TRBJ1-4, with 7 bases that match TRBD1. CDR3 length: 15 amino acids. Germline-derived CDR1 and CDR2 are KGHSH and LQKENI. V lost 2 bases, J lost 3 bases, and 3 bases stayed unmatched. This CDR3 reads CASSPGTEPNEKLFF. The CDR3 nucleotides read TGTGCCAGCTCACCAGGGACAGAACCTAATGAAAAACTGTTTTTT.

The CDR3 spells CASSEAIQRGTGELFF. CDR3 coding DNA: TGTGCCAGCAGTGAAGCTATCCAGCGGGGCACCGGGGAGCTGTTTTTT. This chain links TRBV2 with TRBJ2-2; TRBD2 matches at 7 bases. Trimming cost V 0 bases and J 4 bases; bases outside gene matches: 5. CDR1 and CDR2 (germline): SNHLY, FYNNEI. This CDR3 comprises 16 residues.

As concerns this clone: Other DNA variants within this sample encode the same CDR3. The chain links TRBV19 to TRBJ1-5; 10 nucleotides line up with TRBD1. The germline V gene has CDR1 LNHDA and CDR2 SQIVND (reference sequence). The CDR3 contains 15 residues. J was trimmed by 1 base and V by 7 bases; bases with no gene match: 4. CDR3 loop: CASKKGQGSNQPQHF. CDR3 sequence (DNA): TGTGCCAGTAAAAAGGGACAGGGGAGCAATCAGCCCCAGCATTTT.

The chain couples TRBV5-4 to TRBJ1-2; D gene uncertain. The V gene's germline CDR1 is SGHNT and CDR2 YYREEE (reference sequence). This CDR3 has 13 amino acids. The ends were cut back, 4 bases at V and 8 bases at J, with 15 bases in the middle. The CDR3 DNA is TGTGCCAGCAGCAAAAAAATTGATCAGGGCTACACCTTC. Its translation: CASSKKIDQGYTF.

V is TRBV6-1 and J is TRBJ1-1; D is unclear. The CDR3 is 14 residues long. Germline-derived CDR1 and CDR2 are MNHNS and SASEGT. Trimming pared 1 base from V and 1 base from J, leaving 7 bases between. The CDR3 is CASSEGPTNTEAFF. The CDR3 DNA follows: TGTGCCAGCAGTGAAGGGCCGACGAACACTGAAGCTTTCTTT.